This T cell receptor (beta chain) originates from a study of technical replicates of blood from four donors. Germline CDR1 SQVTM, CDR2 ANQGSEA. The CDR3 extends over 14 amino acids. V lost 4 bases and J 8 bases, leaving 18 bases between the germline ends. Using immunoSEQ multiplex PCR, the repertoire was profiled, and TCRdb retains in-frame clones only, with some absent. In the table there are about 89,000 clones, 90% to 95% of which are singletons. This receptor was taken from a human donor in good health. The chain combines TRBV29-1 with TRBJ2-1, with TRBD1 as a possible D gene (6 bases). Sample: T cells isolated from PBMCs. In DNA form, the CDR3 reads TGCAGCGTTGGGGTGAGGGGACAATATTATGAGCAGTTCTTC. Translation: CSVGVRGQYYEQFF.